The entry below describes one TCR beta chain. Trimming shortened V by 2 bases and J by 0 bases, and 11 bases separated the two germline ends. Germline lookup yields CDR1 MNHEY and CDR2 SVGEGT. The CDR3 spans 16 residues. This entry is derived from a study of CD8 T cells in Susac syndrome. High-throughput TCR beta sequencing covered peripheral CD8+ and CD4+ T cells. Random hexamers were used to reverse transcribe an amount of about 0.5 to 1 ug RNA. TCRdb passed the immunoSEQ multiplex PCR reads through MiXCR, listing each CDR3 protein once. The top ten hold more than 0.25% of the sample, which has about 25,000 distinct CDR3 sequences, roughly 94% seen once.

The receptor was isolated from a human donor in good health. The rearrangement uses TRBV6-2 or TRBV6-3 and TRBJ1-5; D unclear. Sequenced sample: CD8+ T cells from PBMCs. CDR3 coding DNA: TGTGCCAGCAGTTACAGGACGGCCCTTAGCAATCAGCCCCAGCATTTT. It translates to CASSYRTALSNQPQHF.